These T cell receptor beta chains were read from a single sample in a study of cytomegalovirus exposure and HLA in healthy donors. Sequenced by immunoSEQ multiplex PCR; TCRdb stores in-frame clones only, minus some. Among about 96,000 clones listed, about four fifths were seen once. Sequencing used PBMCs. The receptors were gathered from a female donor in good health and CMV-seropositive. Each CDR3 is given with its conserved first and last residue. Each record gives: CDR3 protein, CDR3 DNA, clone size, V gene, D gene, CDR3 length, J gene. The D gene is left open where the match is weak. The size of a clone is reported for some rows only, either as once, few or many, or as a class for expanded clones.

CDR3: CASSLGTSGASNTGELFF
DNA: TGTGCCAGCAGCTTAGGGACTAGCGGGGCCTCGAACACCGGGGAGCTGTTTTTT
size: .
V: TRBV7-9
D: TRBD2
length: 18
J: TRBJ2-2

CDR3: CASSPGQVGAYEQYF
DNA: TGTGCCAGCAGCCCAGGACAGGTCGGGGCCTACGAGCAGTACTTC
size: .
V: TRBV7-3
D: TRBD1
length: 15
J: TRBJ2-7

CDR3: CASSESQGAYEQYF
DNA: TGTGCCAGCAGTGAATCCCAGGGTGCCTACGAGCAGTACTTC
size: .
V: TRBV6-1
D: .
length: 14
J: TRBJ2-7

CDR3: CASSTSGGADTQYF
DNA: TGTGCCAGCAGTACTAGCGGGGGGGCAGATACGCAGTATTTT
size: .
V: TRBV28
D: TRBD2
length: 14
J: TRBJ2-3

CDR3: CASSSHGSFRGEQYF
DNA: TGTGCCAGCAGTTCACACGGGTCCTTTCGAGGAGAGCAGTACTTC
size: once
V: TRBV28
D: .
length: 15
J: TRBJ2-7

CDR3: CASSLDRGAGELFF
DNA: TGTGCCAGCAGCTTGGACAGGGGAGCCGGGGAGCTGTTTTTT
size: few
V: TRBV5-4
D: TRBD1
length: 14
J: TRBJ2-2

CDR3: CASSLTRGGPDTQYF
DNA: TGTGCCAGCAGCTTGACGCGGGGGGGCCCAGATACGCAGTATTTT
size: once
V: TRBV7-3
D: TRBD2
length: 15
J: TRBJ2-3

CDR3: CATSRVRGQGATEQYF
DNA: TGTGCCACCAGCAGAGTCCGAGGGCAGGGGGCGACCGAGCAGTACTTC
size: once
V: TRBV15
D: TRBD1
length: 16
J: TRBJ2-7

CDR3: CASSDSSTGDRNEQFF
DNA: TGTGCCAGCAGTGACTCGAGCACAGGGGATCGGAATGAGCAGTTCTTC
size: .
V: TRBV6-4
D: TRBD1
length: 16
J: TRBJ2-1

CDR3: CASSQGLAGVGNEQFF
DNA: TGTGCCAGCAGCCAAGGGCTAGCGGGTGTAGGCAATGAGCAGTTCTTC
size: few
V: TRBV4-2
D: TRBD2
length: 16
J: TRBJ2-1

CDR3: CASSYGQAVGDTQYF
DNA: TGTGCCAGCAGTTACGGACAGGCCGTCGGGGATACGCAGTATTTT
size: .
V: TRBV6-6
D: TRBD1
length: 15
J: TRBJ2-3

CDR3: CASSLADYQETQYF
DNA: TGTGCCAGCAGCCTAGCGGACTACCAAGAGACCCAGTACTTC
size: .
V: TRBV5-6
D: TRBD2
length: 14
J: TRBJ2-5

CDR3: CASSRQVNEQFF
DNA: TGTGCCAGCAGTCGACAGGTTAATGAGCAGTTCTTC
size: few
V: TRBV2
D: .
length: 12
J: TRBJ2-1

CDR3: CASSSQGTGDGYTF
DNA: TGTGCCAGCAGCTCCCAAGGGACAGGGGACGGCTACACCTTC
size: .
V: TRBV5-4
D: TRBD1
length: 14
J: TRBJ1-2

CDR3: CARGRGMNTEAFF
DNA: TGTGCCAGAGGACGGGGAATGAACACTGAAGCTTTCTTT
size: few
V: TRBV2
D: .
length: 13
J: TRBJ1-1

CDR3: CASRPTGMGEKLFF
DNA: TGTGCCAGCAGACCGACAGGGATGGGAGAAAAACTGTTTTTT
size: .
V: TRBV6-5
D: TRBD1
length: 14
J: TRBJ1-4

CDR3: CASSLEYNYEQYF
DNA: TGTGCCAGCAGCCTAGAGTATAACTACGAGCAGTACTTC
size: .
V: TRBV4-2
D: .
length: 13
J: TRBJ2-7

CDR3: CASIETGSYNEQFF
DNA: TGTGCCAGCATCGAGACAGGCTCCTACAATGAGCAGTTCTTC
size: .
V: TRBV2
D: .
length: 14
J: TRBJ2-1

CDR3: CASSQNTGTNEKLFF
DNA: TGTGCCAGCAGTCAGAATACAGGGACTAATGAAAAACTGTTTTTT
size: .
V: TRBV2
D: .
length: 15
J: TRBJ1-4

CDR3: CASSQERGGHSYNEQFF
DNA: TGCGCCAGCAGCCAAGAACGCGGGGGGCACTCCTACAATGAGCAGTTCTTC
size: .
V: TRBV4-3
D: TRBD2
length: 17
J: TRBJ2-1

CDR3: CASSTGLDWNYGYTF
DNA: TGTGCCAGCAGCACCGGGCTGGACTGGAACTATGGCTACACCTTC
size: .
V: TRBV9
D: .
length: 15
J: TRBJ1-2

CDR3: CASSRGFQETQYF
DNA: TGCGCCAGCAGCCGCGGGTTCCAAGAGACCCAGTACTTC
size: once
V: TRBV4-1
D: .
length: 13
J: TRBJ2-5

CDR3: CASSENSFYEQYF
DNA: TGTGCCAGCAGCGAGAACAGTTTCTACGAGCAGTACTTC
size: .
V: TRBV2
D: .
length: 13
J: TRBJ2-7

CDR3: CASSYGQGGEKLFF
DNA: TGTGCCAGCAGCTACGGACAGGGTGGTGAAAAACTGTTTTTT
size: .
V: TRBV9
D: TRBD1
length: 14
J: TRBJ1-4

CDR3: CASSQDTLRGELFF
DNA: TGTGCCAGCAGCCAAGATACTCTTCGAGGGGAGCTGTTTTTT
size: .
V: TRBV4-2
D: .
length: 14
J: TRBJ2-2

CDR3: CAWDPGLAYNEQFF
DNA: TGTGCCTGGGACCCGGGACTAGCCTACAATGAGCAGTTCTTC
size: .
V: TRBV30
D: TRBD2
length: 14
J: TRBJ2-1